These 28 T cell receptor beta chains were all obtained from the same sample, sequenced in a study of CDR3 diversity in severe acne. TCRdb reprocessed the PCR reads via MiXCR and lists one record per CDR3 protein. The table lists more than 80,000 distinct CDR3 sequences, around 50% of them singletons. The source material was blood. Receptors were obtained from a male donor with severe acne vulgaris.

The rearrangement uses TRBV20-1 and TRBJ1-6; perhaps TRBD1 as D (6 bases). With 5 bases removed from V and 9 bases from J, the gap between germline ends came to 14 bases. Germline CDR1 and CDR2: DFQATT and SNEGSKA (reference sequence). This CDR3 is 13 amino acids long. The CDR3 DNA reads TGCAGTGCTCCCGGGACACCGAGTTCACCCCTCCACTTT. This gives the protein CSAPGTPSSPLHF.

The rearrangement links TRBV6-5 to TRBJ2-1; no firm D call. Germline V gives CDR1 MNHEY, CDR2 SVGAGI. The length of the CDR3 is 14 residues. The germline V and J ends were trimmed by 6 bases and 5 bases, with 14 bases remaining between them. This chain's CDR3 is CASSQVGRNNEQFF. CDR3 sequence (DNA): TGTGCCAGCAGCCAGGTGGGCCGAAACAATGAGCAGTTCTTC.

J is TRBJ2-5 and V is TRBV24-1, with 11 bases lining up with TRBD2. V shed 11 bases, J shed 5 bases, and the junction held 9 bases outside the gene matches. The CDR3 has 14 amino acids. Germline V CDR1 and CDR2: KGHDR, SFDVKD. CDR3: CASSTSGKEETQYF. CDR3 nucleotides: TGTGCCAGTTCGACTAGCGGGAAGGAGGAGACCCAGTACTTC.

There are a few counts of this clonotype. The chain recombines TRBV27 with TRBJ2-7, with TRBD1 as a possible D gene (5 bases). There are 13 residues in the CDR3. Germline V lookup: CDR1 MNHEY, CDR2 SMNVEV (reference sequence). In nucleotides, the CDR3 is TGTGCCTGCAGTTTCAAGGGGTCCGGCGAGCAGTACGTC. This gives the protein CACSFKGSGEQYV.

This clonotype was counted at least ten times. CDR3 loop: CASSLHSGNTIYF. CDR3 in DNA: TGTGCCAGCAGTTTACACTCTGGAAACACCATATATTTT. The V gene is TRBV12-3 or TRBV12-4, the J gene TRBJ1-3; D is uncertain. The V end lost 2 bases, the J end lost 0 bases, and 2 bases lay between the germline ends. There are 13 residues in the CDR3.

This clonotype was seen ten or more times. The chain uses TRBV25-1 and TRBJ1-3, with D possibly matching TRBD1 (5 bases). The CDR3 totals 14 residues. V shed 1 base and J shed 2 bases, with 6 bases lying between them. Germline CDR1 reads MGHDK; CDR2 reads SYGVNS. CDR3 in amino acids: CASSESGAGNTIYF. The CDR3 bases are TGTGCCAGCAGTGAATCGGGGGCTGGAAACACCATATATTTT.

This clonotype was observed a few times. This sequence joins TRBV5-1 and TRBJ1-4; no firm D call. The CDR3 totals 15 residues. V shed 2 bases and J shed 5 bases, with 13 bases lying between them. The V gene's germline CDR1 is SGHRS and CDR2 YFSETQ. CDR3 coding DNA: TGCGCCAGCAGCTTACTTTGGACGGGCAATGAAAAACTGTTTTTT. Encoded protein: CASSLLWTGNEKLFF.

The CDR3 nucleotides read TGTGCCAGCACCCAAGGGGGGAACACTGAAGCTTTCTTT. Translation gives CASTQGGNTEAFF. V usage is TRBV13 and J usage is TRBJ1-1; maybe TRBD1 (6 bases). Per the germline V gene, CDR1 is PRHDT and CDR2 is FYEKMQ (reference sequence). This CDR3 contains 13 residues. V gave up 7 bases and J gave up 1 base, with 10 bases separating them.

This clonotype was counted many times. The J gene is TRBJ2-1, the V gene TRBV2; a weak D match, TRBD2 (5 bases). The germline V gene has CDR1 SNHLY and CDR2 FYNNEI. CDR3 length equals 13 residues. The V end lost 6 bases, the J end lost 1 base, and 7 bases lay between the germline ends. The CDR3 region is CASSGISYNEQFF. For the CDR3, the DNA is TGTGCCAGCAGCGGGATTTCCTACAATGAGCAGTTCTTC.

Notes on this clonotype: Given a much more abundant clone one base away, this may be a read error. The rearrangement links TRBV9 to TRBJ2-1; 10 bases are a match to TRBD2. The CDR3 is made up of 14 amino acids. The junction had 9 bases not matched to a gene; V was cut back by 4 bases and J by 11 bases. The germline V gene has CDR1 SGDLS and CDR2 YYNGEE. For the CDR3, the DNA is TGTGCCAGCAGCCCCGGGGCTAGCGGGGGTAAGCAGTTCTTC. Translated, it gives CASSPGASGGKQFF. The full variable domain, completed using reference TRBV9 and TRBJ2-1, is DSGVTQTPKHLITATGQRVTLRCSPRSGDLSVYWYQQSLDQGLQFLIQYYNGEERAKGNILERFSAQQFPDLHSELNLSSLELGDSALYFCASSPGASGGKQFFGPGTRLTVL.

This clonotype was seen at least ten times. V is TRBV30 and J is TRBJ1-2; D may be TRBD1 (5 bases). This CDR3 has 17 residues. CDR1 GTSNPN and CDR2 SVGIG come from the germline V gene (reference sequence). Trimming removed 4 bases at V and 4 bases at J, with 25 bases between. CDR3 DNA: TGTGCCTGGAAAGGGCCAGTCCAAGAAGTGGGGCTCTATGGCTACACCTTC. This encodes CAWKGPVQEVGLYGYTF.

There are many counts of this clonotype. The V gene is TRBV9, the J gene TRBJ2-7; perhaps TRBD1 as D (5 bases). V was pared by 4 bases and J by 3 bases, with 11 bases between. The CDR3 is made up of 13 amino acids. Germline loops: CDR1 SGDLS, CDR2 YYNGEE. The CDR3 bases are TGTGCCAGCAGCTATGACAGTTTCTACGAGCAGTACTTC. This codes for CASSYDSFYEQYF.

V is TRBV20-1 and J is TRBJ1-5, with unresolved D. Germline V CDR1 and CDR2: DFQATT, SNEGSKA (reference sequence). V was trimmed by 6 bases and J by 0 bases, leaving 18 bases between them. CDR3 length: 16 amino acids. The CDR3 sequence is CSAKPWPRYSNQPQHF. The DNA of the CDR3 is TGCAGTGCAAAACCCTGGCCCCGATATAGCAATCAGCCCCAGCATTTT.

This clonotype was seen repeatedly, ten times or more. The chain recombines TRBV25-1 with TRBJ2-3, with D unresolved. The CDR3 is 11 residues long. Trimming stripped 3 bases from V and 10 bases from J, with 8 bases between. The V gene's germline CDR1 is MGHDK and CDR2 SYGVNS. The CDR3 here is CASSDQAAQYF. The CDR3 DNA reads TGTGCCAGCAGTGATCAGGCTGCGCAGTATTTT.

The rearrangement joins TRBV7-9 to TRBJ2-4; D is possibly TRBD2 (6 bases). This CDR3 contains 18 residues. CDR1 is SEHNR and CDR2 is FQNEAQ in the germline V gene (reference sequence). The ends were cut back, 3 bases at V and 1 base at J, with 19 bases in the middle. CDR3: CASSFFGPGGEAKNIQYF. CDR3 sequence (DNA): TGTGCCAGCAGCTTTTTTGGCCCCGGGGGTGAGGCCAAAAACATTCAGTACTTC.

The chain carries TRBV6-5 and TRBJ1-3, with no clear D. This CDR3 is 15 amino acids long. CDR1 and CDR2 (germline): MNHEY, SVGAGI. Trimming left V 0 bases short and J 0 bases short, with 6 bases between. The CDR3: CASSYSEVSGNTIYF. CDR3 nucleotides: TGTGCCAGCAGTTACTCGGAAGTCTCTGGAAACACCATATATTTT.

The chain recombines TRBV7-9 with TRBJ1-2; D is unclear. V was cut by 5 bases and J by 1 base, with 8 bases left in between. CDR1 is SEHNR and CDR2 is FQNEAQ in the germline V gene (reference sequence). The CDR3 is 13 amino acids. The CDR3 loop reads CASSQQSNYGYTF. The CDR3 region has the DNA TGTGCCAGCAGCCAACAGAGTAACTATGGCTACACCTTC.

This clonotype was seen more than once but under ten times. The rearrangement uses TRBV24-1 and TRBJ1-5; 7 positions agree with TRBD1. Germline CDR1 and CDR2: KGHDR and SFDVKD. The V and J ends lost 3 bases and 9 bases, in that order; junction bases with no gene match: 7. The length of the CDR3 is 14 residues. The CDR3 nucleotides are TGTGCCACCAGTGATACATACAGGGGTGGGCCCCAGCATTTT. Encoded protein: CATSDTYRGGPQHF.

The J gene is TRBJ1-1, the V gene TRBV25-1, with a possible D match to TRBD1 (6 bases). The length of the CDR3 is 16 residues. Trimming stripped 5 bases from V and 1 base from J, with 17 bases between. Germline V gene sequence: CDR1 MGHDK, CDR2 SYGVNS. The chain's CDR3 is CASSYQTGHGNTEAFF. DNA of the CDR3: TGTGCCAGCAGTTACCAAACGGGACATGGGAACACTGAAGCTTTCTTT.

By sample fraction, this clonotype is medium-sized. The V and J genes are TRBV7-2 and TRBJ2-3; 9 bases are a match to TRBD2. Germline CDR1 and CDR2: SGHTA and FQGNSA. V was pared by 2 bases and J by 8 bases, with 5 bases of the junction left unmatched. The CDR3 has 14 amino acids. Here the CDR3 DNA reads TGTGCCAGCAGCTTATTAGGCGGGGGGGCTACGCAGTATTTT. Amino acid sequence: CASSLLGGGATQYF.

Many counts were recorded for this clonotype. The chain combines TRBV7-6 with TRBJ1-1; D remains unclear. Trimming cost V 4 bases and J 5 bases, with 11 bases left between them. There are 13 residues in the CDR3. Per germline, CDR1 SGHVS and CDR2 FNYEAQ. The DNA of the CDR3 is TGTGCCAGCAGCTCCGGAGTAGGTACTGAAGCTTTCTTT. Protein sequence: CASSSGVGTEAFF.

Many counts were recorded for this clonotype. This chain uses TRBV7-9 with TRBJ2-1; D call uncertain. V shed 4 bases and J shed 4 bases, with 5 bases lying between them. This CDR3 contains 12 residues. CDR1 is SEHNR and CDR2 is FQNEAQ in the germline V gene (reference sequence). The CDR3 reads CASSSAYNEQFF. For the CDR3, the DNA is TGTGCCAGCAGCTCTGCTTACAATGAGCAGTTCTTC.

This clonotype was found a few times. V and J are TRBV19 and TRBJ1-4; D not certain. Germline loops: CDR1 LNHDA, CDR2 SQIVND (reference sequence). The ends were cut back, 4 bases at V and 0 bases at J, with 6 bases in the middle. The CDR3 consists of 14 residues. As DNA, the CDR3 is TGTGCCAGTAGTAATGGCCCAACTAATGAAAAACTGTTTTTT. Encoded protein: CASSNGPTNEKLFF. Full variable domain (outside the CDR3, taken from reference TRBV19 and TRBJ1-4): DGGITQSPKYLFRKEGQNVTLSCEQNLNHDAMYWYRQDPGQGLRLIYYSQIVNDFQKGDIAEGYSVSREKKESFPLTVTSAQKNPTAFYLCASSNGPTNEKLFFGSGTQLSVL.

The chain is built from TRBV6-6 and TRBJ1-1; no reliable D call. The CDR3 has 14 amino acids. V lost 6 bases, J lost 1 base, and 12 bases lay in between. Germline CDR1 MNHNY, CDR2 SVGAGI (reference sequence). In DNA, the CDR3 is TGTGCCAGCAGCCGCTCGGAGAGGAACACTGAAGCTTTCTTT. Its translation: CASSRSERNTEAFF.

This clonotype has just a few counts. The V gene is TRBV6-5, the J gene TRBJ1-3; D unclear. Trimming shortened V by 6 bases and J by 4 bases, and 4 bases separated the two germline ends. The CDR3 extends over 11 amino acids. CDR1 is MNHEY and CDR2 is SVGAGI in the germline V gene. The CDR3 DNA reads TGTGCCAGCAGCCTGGGAAACACCATATATTTT. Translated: CASSLGNTIYF.

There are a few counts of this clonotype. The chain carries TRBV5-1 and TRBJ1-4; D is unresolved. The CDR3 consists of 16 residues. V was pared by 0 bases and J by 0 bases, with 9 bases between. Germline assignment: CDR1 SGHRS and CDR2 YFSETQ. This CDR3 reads CASSLAMYSTNEKLFF. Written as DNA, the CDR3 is TGCGCCAGCAGCTTGGCAATGTACTCAACTAATGAAAAACTGTTTTTT.

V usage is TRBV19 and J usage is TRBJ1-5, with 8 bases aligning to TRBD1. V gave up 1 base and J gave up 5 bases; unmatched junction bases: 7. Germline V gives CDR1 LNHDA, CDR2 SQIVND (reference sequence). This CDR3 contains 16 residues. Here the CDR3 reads CASSIAAGGSDQPQHF. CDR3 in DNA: TGTGCCAGTAGTATAGCCGCAGGGGGCTCTGATCAGCCCCAGCATTTT. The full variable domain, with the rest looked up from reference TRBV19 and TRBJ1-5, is DGGITQSPKYLFRKEGQNVTLSCEQNLNHDAMYWYRQDPGQGLRLIYYSQIVNDFQKGDIAEGYSVSREKKESFPLTVTSAQKNPTAFYLCASSIAAGGSDQPQHFGDGTRLSIL.

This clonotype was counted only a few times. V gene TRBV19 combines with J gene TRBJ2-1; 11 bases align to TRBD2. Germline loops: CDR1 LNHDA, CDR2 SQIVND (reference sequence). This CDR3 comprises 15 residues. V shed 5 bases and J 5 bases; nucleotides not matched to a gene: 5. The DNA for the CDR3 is TGTGCCAGTAGTCCGACTAGCGGGGCTGACAATGAGCAGTTCTTC. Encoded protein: CASSPTSGADNEQFF. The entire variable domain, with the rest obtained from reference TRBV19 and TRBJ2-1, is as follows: DGGITQSPKYLFRKEGQNVTLSCEQNLNHDAMYWYRQDPGQGLRLIYYSQIVNDFQKGDIAEGYSVSREKKESFPLTVTSAQKNPTAFYLCASSPTSGADNEQFFGPGTRLTVL.